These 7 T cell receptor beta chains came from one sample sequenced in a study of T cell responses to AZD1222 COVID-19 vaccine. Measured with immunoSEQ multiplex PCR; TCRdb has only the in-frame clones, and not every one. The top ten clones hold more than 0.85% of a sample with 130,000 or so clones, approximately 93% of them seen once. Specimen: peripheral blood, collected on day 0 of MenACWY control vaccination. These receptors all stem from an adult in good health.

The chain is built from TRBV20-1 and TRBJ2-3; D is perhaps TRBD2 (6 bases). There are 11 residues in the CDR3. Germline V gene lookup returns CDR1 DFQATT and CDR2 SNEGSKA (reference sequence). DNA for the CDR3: TGCGCGGGATTTAGCACAGATACGCAGTATTTT. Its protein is CAGFSTDTQYF.

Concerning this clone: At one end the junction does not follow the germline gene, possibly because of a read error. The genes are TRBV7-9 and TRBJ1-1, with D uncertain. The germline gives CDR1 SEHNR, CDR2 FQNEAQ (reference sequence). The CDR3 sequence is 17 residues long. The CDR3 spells CASSLGQTPDMEDEAFF. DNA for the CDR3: TGTGCCAGCAGTTTAGGCCAAACGCCCGATATGGAGGATGAAGCTTTCTTT.

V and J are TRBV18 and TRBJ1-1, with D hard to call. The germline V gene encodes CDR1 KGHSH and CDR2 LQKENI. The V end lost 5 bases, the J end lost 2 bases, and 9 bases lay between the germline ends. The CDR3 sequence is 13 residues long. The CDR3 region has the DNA TGTGCCAGCTCAGGGATCCTTAACACTGAAGCTTTCTTT. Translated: CASSGILNTEAFF.

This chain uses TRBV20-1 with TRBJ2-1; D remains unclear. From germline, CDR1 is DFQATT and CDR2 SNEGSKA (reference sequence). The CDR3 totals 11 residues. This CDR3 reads CSMLGYNEQFF. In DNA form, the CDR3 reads TGCTCAATGCTCGGGTACAATGAGCAGTTCTTC.

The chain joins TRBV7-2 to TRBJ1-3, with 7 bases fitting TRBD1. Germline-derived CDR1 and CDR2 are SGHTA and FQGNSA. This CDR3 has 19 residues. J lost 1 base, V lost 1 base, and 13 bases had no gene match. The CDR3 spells CASSLVGTGTARSGNTIYF. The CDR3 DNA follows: TGTGCCAGCAGCTTAGTTGGAACCGGGACAGCCCGTTCTGGAAACACCATATATTTT.

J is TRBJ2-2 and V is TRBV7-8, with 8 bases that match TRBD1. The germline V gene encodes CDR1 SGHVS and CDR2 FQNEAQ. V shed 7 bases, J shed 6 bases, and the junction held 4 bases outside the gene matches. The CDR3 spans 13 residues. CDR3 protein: CASNRQGSGELFF. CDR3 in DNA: TGTGCCAGCAACCGACAGGGGTCCGGGGAGCTGTTTTTT. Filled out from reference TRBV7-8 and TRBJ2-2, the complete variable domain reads GAGVSQSPRYKVAKRGQDVALRCDPISGHVSLFWYQQALGQGPEFLTYFQNEAQLDKSGLPSDRFFAERPEGSVSTLKIQRTQQEDSAVYLCASNRQGSGELFFGEGSRLTVL.

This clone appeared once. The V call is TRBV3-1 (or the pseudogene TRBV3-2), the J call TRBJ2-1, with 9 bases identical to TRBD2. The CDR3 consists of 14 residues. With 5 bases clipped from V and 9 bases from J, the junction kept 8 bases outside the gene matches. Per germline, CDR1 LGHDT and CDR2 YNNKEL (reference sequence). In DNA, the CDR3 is TGTGCCAGCAGCGTCCCGGGACTAGCCACTGAGCAGTTCTTC. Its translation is CASSVPGLATEQFF.